The text below deals with one T cell receptor beta chain. Clones were sequenced by immunoSEQ multiplex PCR, and TCRdb holds only the in-frame ones, with some missing. Seen here are 130,000 or so clones, around 89% observed once, and the top ten hold around 4.5%. This specimen belongs to a study of blood T cell repertoires in COVID-19. Looking at the study overall: Samples of COVID-19 (acute and convalescent) were obtained from the United States, Italy and Spain. Sample material is recorded as cDNA or gDNA derived from T cells, B-cell-depleted T cells, or PBMCs.

The CDR3 runs 16 residues. The V gene lost 0 bases and the J gene lost 2 bases, with 13 bases spanning the gap. Germline V lookup: CDR1 LNHNV, CDR2 YYDKDF (reference sequence). The V call is TRBV15, the J call TRBJ1-1; D remains unclear. The TCR comes from a man aged 55 to 69 with COVID-19, enrolled during active disease. Specimen: peripheral blood. In DNA, the CDR3 is TGTGCCACCAGCAGAGATCCCCCCGGGAGTAACACTGAAGCTTTCTTT. It translates to CATSRDPPGSNTEAFF.